A single T cell receptor beta chain is shown here with its context. Assay used: immunoSEQ multiplex PCR; TCRdb lists only in-frame clones, some missing. The sample has tens of thousands of clones, about 91% seen once. CDR1 and CDR2 from the germline V gene are LGHDT and YNNKEL (reference sequence). The CDR3 has 16 residues. With 4 bases removed from V and 0 bases from J, the gap between germline ends came to 14 bases. This entry is derived from a study of control samples from healthy donors and cancer patients. This sequence was found in a woman aged 35 to 49 with head and neck cancer. The rearrangement links TRBV3-1 (or the pseudogene TRBV3-2) to TRBJ2-3; D remains unclear. Source material: PBMCs. The CDR3 DNA sequence: TGTGCCAGCAGCCCCCAGGACGGATTAAGCACAGATACGCAGTATTTT. Its translation is CASSPQDGLSTDTQYF.